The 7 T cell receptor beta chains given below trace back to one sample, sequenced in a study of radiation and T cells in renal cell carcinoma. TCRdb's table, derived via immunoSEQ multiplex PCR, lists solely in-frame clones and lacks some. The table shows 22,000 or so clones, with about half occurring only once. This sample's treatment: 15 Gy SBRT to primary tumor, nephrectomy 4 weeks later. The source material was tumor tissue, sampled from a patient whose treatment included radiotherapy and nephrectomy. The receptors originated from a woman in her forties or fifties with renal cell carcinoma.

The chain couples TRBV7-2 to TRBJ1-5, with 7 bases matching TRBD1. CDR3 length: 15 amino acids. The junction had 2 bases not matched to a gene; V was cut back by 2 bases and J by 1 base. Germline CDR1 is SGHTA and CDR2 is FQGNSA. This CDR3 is CASSLTGASNQPQHF. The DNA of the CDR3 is TGTGCCAGCAGCTTAACAGGGGCGAGCAATCAGCCCCAGCATTTT.

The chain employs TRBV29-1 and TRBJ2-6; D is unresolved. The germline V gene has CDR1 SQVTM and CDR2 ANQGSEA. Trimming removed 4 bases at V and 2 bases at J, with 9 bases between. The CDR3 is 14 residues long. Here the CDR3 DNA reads TGCAGCGTTGTCGCAGCGCCTGGGGCCAACGTCCTGACTTTC. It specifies CSVVAAPGANVLTF.

In DNA, the CDR3 is TGTGCCATCAGTGGAGTTGGTGACACTGAAGCTTTCTTT. Translated, it gives CAISGVGDTEAFF. The V gene is TRBV10-3, the J gene TRBJ1-1; no clear D. The CDR3 consists of 13 residues. Trimming pared 4 bases from V and 3 bases from J, leaving 9 bases between. Germline CDR1 ENHRY, CDR2 SYGVKD.

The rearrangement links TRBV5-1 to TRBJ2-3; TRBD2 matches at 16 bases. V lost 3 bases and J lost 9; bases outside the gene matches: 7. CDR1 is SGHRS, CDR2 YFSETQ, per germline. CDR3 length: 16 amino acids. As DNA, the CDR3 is TGCGCCAGCAGCTCCGGGACTAGCGGGGGGGCCGCCACGCAGTATTTT. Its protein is CASSSGTSGGAATQYF.

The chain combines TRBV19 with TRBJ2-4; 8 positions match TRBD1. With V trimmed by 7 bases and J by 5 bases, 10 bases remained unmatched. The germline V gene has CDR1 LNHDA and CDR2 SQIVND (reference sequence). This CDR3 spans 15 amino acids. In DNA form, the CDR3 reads TGTGCCAGTACTACCCACGGACAGGGCGAAAACATTCAGTACTTC. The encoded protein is CASTTHGQGENIQYF.

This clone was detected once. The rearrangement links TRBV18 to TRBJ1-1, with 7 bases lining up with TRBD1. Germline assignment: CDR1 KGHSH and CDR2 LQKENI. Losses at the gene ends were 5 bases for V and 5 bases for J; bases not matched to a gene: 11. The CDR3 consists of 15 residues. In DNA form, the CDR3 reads TGTGCCAGCTCAACCCTTGAAGGGGGCTTTACTGAAGCTTTCTTT. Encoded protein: CASSTLEGGFTEAFF.

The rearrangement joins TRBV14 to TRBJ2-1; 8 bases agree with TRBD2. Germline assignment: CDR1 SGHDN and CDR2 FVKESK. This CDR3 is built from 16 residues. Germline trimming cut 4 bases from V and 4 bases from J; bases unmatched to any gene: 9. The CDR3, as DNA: TGTGCCAGCAGCCCAGGACTAGCCATAGGTTACAATGAGCAGTTCTTC. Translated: CASSPGLAIGYNEQFF.